This T cell receptor (beta chain) was captured in a study of cytomegalovirus exposure and HLA in healthy donors. A note on this clone: Antigen unknown.

Germline CDR1 is SGHKS and CDR2 is YYEKEE (reference sequence). The CDR3 has 13 residues. Germline trimming cut 2 bases from V and 6 bases from J; bases unmatched to any gene: 3. PCR employed 60 Vbeta and 13 Jbeta primers. The method was immunoSEQ multiplex PCR; TCRdb's version includes in-frame clones alone and lacks a portion of them. The table lists more than 45,000 clones, around three quarters of them singletons, with approximately 19% in the top ten. Study-wide findings and caveats: In a later analysis, DRB1 alleles had the most associated TCRs; HLA-C alleles the fewest. Indistinguishable V segments, including TRBV6-2 and TRBV6-3, were excluded. After further analysis at a later stage, 15,000 to 20,000 TCR beta sequences were associated with HLA alleles at 0.05 false discovery rate. A later analysis by the authors found several of the most significant clusters apparently linked to common viral pathogens.

The chain joins TRBV5-5 to TRBJ1-2; 8 bases fit TRBD1. The TCR comes from an older woman in good health and CMV-seropositive. The sequenced sample was PBMCs. CDR3 sequence reads: CASSFSGGDGYTF. CDR3 coding DNA: TGTGCCAGCAGCTTTTCAGGGGGCGATGGCTACACCTTC.